The 5 T cell receptor beta chains below come from one sample, sequenced in a study of T-cell reconstitution after alpha-beta-depleted transplantation in children (dated by TCRdb to the mid-2010s). Per the publication, the treatment or condition label means: allogeneic hematopoietic cell transplantation with graft depleted of TCRalphabeta T cells and CD19 B cells. Library preparation employed PCR. The listed sequencing device is Illumina HiSeq 2500. To normalize quantification of the TCRbeta repertoire, the TCR libraries were built with molecular barcoding that relied on unique molecular identifiers. Using fastp trimming at Q25 and MiXCR clonotype assembly, TCRdb reanalyzed the public sequencing data and kept in-frame beta chains. A single entry per CDR3 protein holds the most common genes and DNA from its merged rows. This sample is represented by 670,000 or so distinct CDR3 sequences; 10% to 15% of them were singletons. Around 0.79% of the sample is in the top ten clones.

The sequences come from PBMCs, collected before TCRalphabeta/CD19-depleted stem cell transplant. The receptor source for this set is a girl aged 2 to 9 with congenital amegakaryocytic thrombocytopenia, due to receive a stem cell transplant.

This clonotype was counted between two and nine times. J is TRBJ2-7 and V is TRBV5-1, with 10 nucleotides matching TRBD1. From germline, CDR1 is SGHRS and CDR2 YFSETQ. This CDR3 is 13 amino acids long. Trimming cost V 9 bases and J 5 bases; bases outside gene matches: 8. Here the CDR3 DNA reads TGCGCCACGCACCGGGACAGGGGAAACGAGCAGTACTTC. This sequence encodes CATHRDRGNEQYF.

For this clonotype: A much larger clone lies one base from this, so it may be a read error. V usage is TRBV20-1 and J usage is TRBJ2-1; the D gene is possibly TRBD2 (6 bases). The CDR3 length is 13 residues. The germline V gene encodes CDR1 DFQATT and CDR2 SNEGSKA (reference sequence). V gave up 3 bases and J gave up 8 bases, with 14 bases separating them. The CDR3 protein is CSASVGSSDEQFF. CDR3 nucleotides: TGCAGTGCTAGTGTCGGGAGCTCCGATGAGCAGTTCTTC.

This clonotype was found a few times. The chain recombines TRBV7-2 with TRBJ2-7; 10 nucleotides agree with TRBD2. Germline values: CDR1 SGHTA, CDR2 FQGNSA. Germline trimming cut 5 bases from V and 1 base from J; bases unmatched to any gene: 8. The CDR3 spans 16 residues. CDR3: CASSGRTSGASYEQYF. In nucleotides, the CDR3 is TGTGCCAGCAGCGGCCGTACTAGCGGGGCGTCCTACGAGCAGTACTTC. Using reference TRBV7-2 and TRBJ2-7 for the parts outside the CDR3, the full variable domain is GAGVSQSPSNKVTEKGKDVELRCDPISGHTALYWYRQSLGQGLEFLIYFQGNSAPDKSGLPSDRFSAERTGGSVSTLTIQRTQQEDSAVYLCASSGRTSGASYEQYFGPGTRLTVT.

This clonotype has only a few counts. This CDR3 is CSARDVQGTYEQYF. CDR3 bases: TGCAGTGCTAGAGACGTACAGGGGACCTACGAGCAGTACTTC. This sequence joins TRBV20-1 and TRBJ2-7; 7 bases fit TRBD1. The CDR3 runs 14 residues. J lost 2 bases, V lost 0 bases, and 4 bases had no gene match. Germline V gene lookup returns CDR1 DFQATT and CDR2 SNEGSKA (reference sequence).

This clonotype has ten or more counts. The V call is TRBV12-3 or TRBV12-4, the J call TRBJ1-2, with TRBD1 matching over 9 bases. This CDR3 is built from 15 residues. With 5 bases clipped from V and 2 bases from J, the junction kept 6 bases outside the gene matches. In nucleotides, the CDR3 is TGTGCCAGCAGTACCTCCGGACAGGGGAACTATGGCTACACCTTC. Its protein is CASSTSGQGNYGYTF.